Each of the 27 T cell receptor beta chains below was sequenced from the same sample in a study of cytomegalovirus exposure and HLA in healthy donors. The protocol was immunoSEQ multiplex PCR, while the TCRdb copy is restricted to in-frame clones and leaves out a portion. The sample consists of hundreds of thousands of clones, more than 75% of them appearing once. The sample comprised PBMCs. These receptors were obtained from a woman younger than 35 in good health and CMV-seronegative.

V gene TRBV6-1 combines with J gene TRBJ1-5; 11 bases align to TRBD1. This CDR3 comprises 15 residues. The V gene's germline CDR1 is MNHNS and CDR2 SASEGT. Trimming cost V 3 bases and J 7 bases; bases outside gene matches: 5. In DNA form, the CDR3 reads TGTGCCAGCAGTGAGGGACAGGGGGGAGGGCAGCCCCAGCATTTT. Amino acid sequence: CASSEGQGGGQPQHF.

This chain uses TRBV29-1 with TRBJ2-7; D is uncertain. Looked up from germline, CDR1 is SQVTM and CDR2 is ANQGSEA. Trimming shortened V by 4 bases and J by 2 bases, and 12 bases separated the two germline ends. The CDR3 totals 13 residues. This CDR3 reads CSVVGRATYEQYF. In DNA, the CDR3 is TGCAGCGTTGTCGGTCGAGCTACCTACGAGCAGTACTTC.

This chain connects TRBV5-1 to TRBJ1-6; TRBD1 aligns across 7 bases. V shed 3 bases, J shed 7 bases, and the junction held 16 bases outside the gene matches. This CDR3 contains 18 residues. The germline V gene has CDR1 SGHRS and CDR2 YFSETQ. The CDR3 DNA reads TGCGCCAGCAGCTCCTACCCATCCGGCGCGGGACAGAATTCACCCCTCCACTTT. It specifies CASSSYPSGAGQNSPLHF.

The chain recombines TRBV5-1 with TRBJ2-1, with TRBD1 as a possible D gene (6 bases). The CDR3 loop spans 19 amino acids. The V gene's germline CDR1 is SGHRS and CDR2 YFSETQ. V was cut by 2 bases and J by 2 bases, with 23 bases left in between. The CDR3 region has the DNA TGCGCCAGCAGCTTAAAGGGGCTGGGGGCGGGCATCCCCTACAATGAGCAGTTCTTC. Translating gives CASSLKGLGAGIPYNEQFF.

The chain uses TRBV7-8 and TRBJ1-1, with D possibly being TRBD1 (6 bases). Trimming shortened V by 3 bases and J by 1 base, and 15 bases separated the two germline ends. Germline V CDR1 and CDR2: SGHVS, FQNEAQ. The CDR3 is 16 residues long. This CDR3 is CASSFTGLGGNTEAFF. In DNA form, the CDR3 reads TGTGCCAGCAGCTTCACAGGGCTTGGTGGGAACACTGAAGCTTTCTTT.

The J gene is TRBJ2-7, the V gene TRBV2; a possible D gene is TRBD2 (6 bases). The CDR3 extends over 13 amino acids. V was clipped by 11 bases and J by 3 bases, with 17 bases between them. Germline V gene lookup returns CDR1 SNHLY and CDR2 FYNNEI. The CDR3: CAGSRELNYEQYF. The CDR3 DNA sequence: TGTGCCGGAAGCCGGGAGTTAAACTACGAGCAGTACTTC. Variable domain in full (rest from reference TRBV2 and TRBJ2-7): EPEVTQTPSHQVTQMGQEVILRCVPISNHLYFYWYRQILGQKVEFLVSFYNNEISEKSEIFDDQFSVERPDGSNFTLKIRSTKLEDSAMYFCAGSRELNYEQYFGPGTRLTVT.

This chain links TRBV28 with TRBJ1-5; D remains unclear. There are 13 residues in the CDR3. V was clipped by 2 bases and J by 8 bases, with 10 bases between them. Germline V gives CDR1 MDHEN, CDR2 SYDVKM. This chain's CDR3 is CASSLPGNEPQHF. CDR3 nucleotide sequence: TGTGCCAGCAGTTTACCGGGGAACGAGCCCCAGCATTTT.

V and J are TRBV6-5 and TRBJ2-3; 8 bases match TRBD2. Germline CDR1 MNHEY, CDR2 SVGAGI. V trimming: 6 bases; J trimming: 1 base; junction bases outside the gene matches: 6. The CDR3 is made up of 15 amino acids. CDR3 in DNA: TGTGCCAGCAGAGTCGGGAGGGCCGGCACAGATACGCAGTATTTT. Protein: CASRVGRAGTDTQYF.

The genes are TRBV6-6 and TRBJ1-1, with D perhaps matching TRBD1 (5 bases). V was cut by 2 bases and J by 1 base, with 14 bases left in between. Looked up from germline, CDR1 is MNHNY and CDR2 is SVGAGI (reference sequence). The CDR3 spans 16 residues. The CDR3 is CASSYPVGGRNTEAFF. DNA of the CDR3: TGTGCCAGCAGTTACCCGGTTGGGGGGAGGAACACTGAAGCTTTCTTT.

The genes are TRBV10-3 and TRBJ2-7; D remains ambiguous. Germline V gives CDR1 ENHRY, CDR2 SYGVKD. Trimming removed 6 bases from V and 3 bases from J, with 12 bases in between. CDR3 length equals 13 residues. CDR3 in DNA: TGTGCCATCAGGGTGGGCAGTGACTACGAGCAGTACTTC. Its translation: CAIRVGSDYEQYF.

In nucleotides, the CDR3 is TGTGCCAGCAGCCTCCTCCTGAGCCAGGGCGAGCAGTACTTC. Its translation is CASSLLLSQGEQYF. The chain carries TRBV7-9 and TRBJ2-7, with D possibly matching TRBD1 (5 bases). Trimming left V 5 bases short and J 6 bases short, with 17 bases between. The germline V gene has CDR1 SEHNR and CDR2 FQNEAQ (reference sequence). The CDR3 runs 14 residues.

V is TRBV30 and J is TRBJ2-2; 7 positions agree with TRBD1. CDR1 and CDR2 from the germline V gene are GTSNPN and SVGIG (reference sequence). Unmatched junction bases numbered 4, after V lost 4 bases and J lost 2 bases. This CDR3 contains 14 residues. The CDR3 bases are TGTGCCTGGACCTGGGACAGTAACACCGGGGAGCTGTTTTTT. This sequence encodes CAWTWDSNTGELFF.

This rearrangement joins TRBV10-1 to TRBJ2-7; TRBD1 aligns across 10 bases. V lost 5 bases to trimming and J lost 2 bases; unmatched junction nucleotides: 6. Per germline, CDR1 WNHNN and CDR2 SYGVQD (reference sequence). This CDR3 spans 15 amino acids. The CDR3 loop reads CASSLPGQGTYEQYF. In nucleotides, the CDR3 is TGCGCCAGCAGTTTACCGGGACAGGGGACCTACGAGCAGTACTTC.

The chain is built from TRBV5-1 and TRBJ2-5; D possibly corresponds to TRBD1 (5 bases). Germline V lookup: CDR1 SGHRS, CDR2 YFSETQ. Trimming took off 4 bases at V and 2 bases at J, with 12 bases between the two ends. This CDR3 region has 14 residues. The CDR3 sequence is CASSLRDSQETQYF. The CDR3 DNA sequence: TGCGCCAGCAGCCTCAGGGATTCACAAGAGACCCAGTACTTC.

The chain has TRBV19 and TRBJ2-7; TRBD1 agrees at 8 bases. This CDR3 is 16 amino acids long. V shed 9 bases and J 2 bases; nucleotides not matched to a gene: 15. The V gene's germline CDR1 is LNHDA and CDR2 SQIVND (reference sequence). As DNA, the CDR3 is TGTGCCAGACAGAGGGGTAGACAGGGGCGAGCCTACGAGCAGTACTTC. Its protein product is CARQRGRQGRAYEQYF. Full variable domain (missing parts from reference TRBV19 and TRBJ2-7): DGGITQSPKYLFRKEGQNVTLSCEQNLNHDAMYWYRQDPGQGLRLIYYSQIVNDFQKGDIAEGYSVSREKKESFPLTVTSAQKNPTAFYLCARQRGRQGRAYEQYFGPGTRLTVT.

This sequence joins TRBV7-4 and TRBJ1-5, with 9 bases that match TRBD1. Germline V gene sequence: CDR1 SGHVT, CDR2 SQSDAQ. Trimming at V came to 3 bases and at J to 7 bases, leaving 7 bases not matched to a gene. The CDR3 is 15 residues long. The CDR3 reads CASSFRDRVRQPQHF. The CDR3 nucleotides read TGTGCCAGCAGCTTCCGGGACAGGGTAAGGCAGCCCCAGCATTTT.

The rearrangement joins TRBV6-6 to TRBJ1-2; 7 bases match TRBD1. The CDR3 has 14 residues. Germline V gives CDR1 MNHNY, CDR2 SVGAGI (reference sequence). Trimming took 6 bases from V and 4 from J; bases not matched to a gene: 8. The DNA for the CDR3 is TGTGCCAGCAGCCTCGGACAGGAGGGCTATGGCTACACCTTC. Its protein product is CASSLGQEGYGYTF.

The chain has TRBV7-6 and TRBJ2-3; 12 bases are shared with TRBD2. CDR3 length: 19 residues. From germline, CDR1 is SGHVS and CDR2 FNYEAQ. V dropped 0 bases and J dropped 0; count of bases not matched to a gene: 7. The chain's CDR3 is CASSLATSGSSFSTDTQYF. CDR3 coding DNA: TGTGCCAGCAGCTTAGCGACTAGCGGGAGCTCATTTAGCACAGATACGCAGTATTTT.

Concerning this clone: The same CDR3 also results from other DNA sequences found in this sample. V is TRBV2 and J is TRBJ2-7; D may be TRBD1 (5 bases). Trimming removed 7 bases at V and 5 bases at J, with 9 bases between. CDR1 is SNHLY and CDR2 is FYNNEI in the germline V gene. The CDR3 sequence is 11 residues long. This chain's CDR3 is CASIAGNEQYF. In DNA form, the CDR3 reads TGTGCCAGCATTGCAGGGAACGAGCAGTACTTC. Complete variable domain (other parts from reference TRBV2 and TRBJ2-7): EPEVTQTPSHQVTQMGQEVILRCVPISNHLYFYWYRQILGQKVEFLVSFYNNEISEKSEIFDDQFSVERPDGSNFTLKIRSTKLEDSAMYFCASIAGNEQYFGPGTRLTVT.

The gene calls are TRBV4-3 and TRBJ2-1; 7 bases match TRBD2. Losses at the gene ends were 3 bases for V and 3 bases for J; bases not matched to a gene: 8. The germline V gene has CDR1 LGHNA and CDR2 YSLEER. The length of the CDR3 is 16 residues. CDR3 nucleotides: TGCGCCAGCAGCCAGGGACTACCCGGACTCTACAATGAGCAGTTCTTC. This translates into CASSQGLPGLYNEQFF.

CDR3 coding DNA: TGTGCCAGCAGGGGGGCCTCAGCCAAAAACATTCAGTACTTC. Protein product: CASRGASAKNIQYF. The chain joins TRBV27 to TRBJ2-4; a possible D gene is TRBD1 (6 bases). Trimming left V 6 bases short and J 0 bases short, with 9 bases between. The length of the CDR3 is 14 residues. CDR1 and CDR2 from the germline V gene are MNHEY and SMNVEV (reference sequence).

The chain uses TRBV28 and TRBJ2-5, with TRBD2 as a possible D gene (6 bases). Germline V lookup: CDR1 MDHEN, CDR2 SYDVKM. Trimming took 6 bases from V and 4 from J, leaving 15 bases between them. The length of the CDR3 is 14 residues. The CDR3 region has the DNA TGTGCCAGCAGAATCCGGAGGGGTGGAGAGACCCAGTACTTC. Encoded protein: CASRIRRGGETQYF.

For this clone: This sample includes further DNA sequences coding for the same CDR3. J is TRBJ1-2 and V is TRBV5-1; 9 bases fit TRBD1. Germline trimming cut 4 bases from V and 7 bases from J; bases unmatched to any gene: 5. Germline CDR1 and CDR2: SGHRS and YFSETQ. The CDR3 spans 13 residues. The CDR3 DNA reads TGCGCCAGCAGCCCACAGGGGGCAGGTGGCTACACCTTC. Its translation: CASSPQGAGGYTF.

V usage is TRBV6-1 and J usage is TRBJ1-1; TRBD1 matches 11 bases. From germline, CDR1 is MNHNS and CDR2 SASEGT. V trimming: 5 bases; J trimming: 11 bases; junction bases outside the gene matches: 7. This CDR3 has 13 residues. CDR3 residues: CASSLDRGRFAFF. The CDR3 region has the DNA TGTGCCAGCAGTTTGGACAGGGGGCGCTTCGCTTTCTTT.

V is TRBV7-2 and J is TRBJ2-5, with 9 bases lining up with TRBD2. With V trimmed by 2 bases and J by 4 bases, 14 bases remained unmatched. CDR1 and CDR2 from the germline V gene are SGHTA and FQGNSA. The CDR3 contains 18 residues. The CDR3 spells CASSLFGRGGGRGETQYF. Written as DNA, the CDR3 is TGTGCCAGCAGCTTATTTGGCAGGGGTGGCGGGAGGGGAGAGACCCAGTACTTC.

This clone was detected only a few times. V and J are TRBV11-3 and TRBJ2-7; D gene uncertain. Looked up from germline, CDR1 is SGHNT and CDR2 is YENEEA. V lost 8 bases to trimming and J lost 3 bases, with 2 bases between them. The CDR3 consists of 9 residues. Here the CDR3 reads CASRYEQYF. The CDR3 region has the DNA TGTGCCAGCCGCTACGAGCAGTACTTC.

The chain combines TRBV19 with TRBJ2-7; no clear D. V was shortened by 9 bases and J by 5 bases, with 17 bases between the two germline ends. The germline gives CDR1 LNHDA, CDR2 SQIVND (reference sequence). The CDR3 extends over 13 amino acids. CDR3 sequence: CASSEVYSDEQYF. The DNA of the CDR3 is TGTGCCAGCAGCGAGGTATATTCCGACGAGCAGTACTTC. Full variable domain (rest looked up from reference TRBV19 and TRBJ2-7): DGGITQSPKYLFRKEGQNVTLSCEQNLNHDAMYWYRQDPGQGLRLIYYSQIVNDFQKGDIAEGYSVSREKKESFPLTVTSAQKNPTAFYLCASSEVYSDEQYFGPGTRLTVT.